Listed below are T cell receptor beta chains from one sample, sequenced in a study of cytomegalovirus exposure and HLA in healthy donors. TCRdb's table, derived via immunoSEQ multiplex PCR, lists solely in-frame clones and lacks some. The table records roughly 140,000 clones, 80% to 90% of them present only once. Sequencing used PBMCs. Receptors were obtained from a boy aged 2 to 10 in good health and CMV-seronegative. Each CDR3 is given with its conserved first and last residue. D genes are given only for firm matches. Rows give clone size only sometimes, using once, few, many, or a class for an expanded clone.

clone size | J gene | V gene | D gene | CDR3 protein | CDR3 DNA
. | TRBJ2-7 | TRBV6-1 | . | CASSPNRPSYEQYF | TGTGCCAGCAGCCCTAACAGGCCAAGCTACGAGCAGTACTTC
. | TRBJ1-2 | TRBV6-5 | . | CATLGQEAYTF | TGTGCCACCCTTGGTCAGGAGGCCTACACCTTC
once | TRBJ2-1 | TRBV4-1 | TRBD2 | CASSPQTSGSSHEQFF | TGCGCCAGCAGCCCCCAAACTAGCGGGAGTAGCCATGAGCAGTTCTTC
. | TRBJ2-7 | TRBV30 | TRBD1 | CASLTGTYEQYF | TGTGCCTCCTTGACAGGGACCTACGAGCAGTACTTC
. | TRBJ1-1 | TRBV14 | . | CASSQRQVVRGWGNTEAFF | TGTGCCAGCAGCCAAAGACAGGTTGTCAGGGGCTGGGGGAACACTGAAGCTTTCTTT
few | TRBJ2-7 | TRBV27 | TRBD1 | CASSLSKGDSSYEQYF | TGTGCCAGCAGTTTATCGAAAGGGGACAGCTCCTACGAGCAGTACTTC
. | TRBJ2-1 | TRBV7-9 | TRBD2 | CASSPRMRLAGGSYNEQFF | TGTGCCAGCAGCCCCCGTATGAGACTAGCGGGAGGATCCTACAATGAGCAGTTCTTC
. | TRBJ2-3 | TRBV29-1 | TRBD1 | CSVEDRHRGLWAQYF | TGCAGCGTTGAAGATCGTCACAGGGGTTTATGGGCGCAGTATTTT
. | TRBJ2-1 | TRBV5-1 | . | CASSLAGGAYYNEQFF | TGCGCCAGCAGCTTGGCTGGGGGGGCCTACTACAATGAGCAGTTCTTC
once | TRBJ2-1 | TRBV2 | TRBD1 | CASQTGEIIYNEQFF | TGTGCCAGCCAGACAGGGGAAATCATCTACAATGAGCAGTTCTTC
. | TRBJ1-4 | TRBV6-6 | . | CASSYGIGTNGKLFF | TGTGCCAGCAGTTACGGGATAGGCACTAACGGGAAGTTGTTTTTT
. | TRBJ1-5 | TRBV19 | . | CASRAWGTREGNQPQHF | TGTGCCAGCCGGGCATGGGGGACCCGGGAGGGCAATCAGCCCCAGCATTTT
. | TRBJ1-3 | TRBV11-2 | . | CASSLTDSGNTIYF | TGTGCCAGCAGCTTAACAGACTCTGGAAACACCATATATTTT
. | TRBJ1-4 | TRBV9 | TRBD1 | CASSPGTGGALGEKLFF | TGTGCCAGCAGCCCGGGGACAGGGGGCGCGTTAGGTGAAAAACTGTTTTTT
. | TRBJ2-3 | TRBV7-3 | TRBD2 | CASSQQGTSATDTQYF | TGTGCCAGCAGCCAACAGGGGACTAGCGCCACAGATACGCAGTATTTT
once | TRBJ2-7 | TRBV7-8 | TRBD1 | CASSPPPWDRLAEQYF | TGTGCCAGCAGCCCCCCGCCCTGGGACAGGCTGGCCGAGCAGTACTTC
. | TRBJ1-1 | TRBV2 | . | CASSQQGNYGTEAFF | TGTGCCAGCAGCCAACAGGGAAATTATGGCACTGAAGCTTTCTTT
. | TRBJ1-4 | TRBV19 | . | CASSSGIRNEKLFF | TGTGCCAGTAGTTCAGGGATCCGGAATGAAAAACTGTTTTTT
. | TRBJ2-1 | TRBV5-6 | . | CASSSGGHTPYREQFF | TGTGCCAGCAGCTCGGGGGGCCACACGCCTTACCGTGAGCAGTTCTTC
. | TRBJ1-5 | TRBV7-8 | . | CASSLAGAGQPQHF | TGTGCCAGCAGCTTAGCAGGGGCAGGTCAGCCCCAGCATTTT
. | TRBJ1-2 | TRBV10-3 | . | CAISSGYGYTF | TGTGCCATCAGTTCAGGATATGGCTACACCTTC
. | TRBJ2-3 | TRBV7-6 | . | CASSRATDTQYF | TGTGCCAGCAGCCGAGCCACAGATACGCAGTATTTT
few | TRBJ1-6 | TRBV2 | . | CASSESTYNSPLHF | TGTGCCAGCAGTGAATCCACTTATAATTCACCCCTCCACTTT
. | TRBJ1-3 | TRBV9 | . | CASSPPRQENTIYF | TGTGCCAGCAGCCCCCCCAGACAGGAAAACACCATATATTTT
. | TRBJ1-5 | TRBV7-9 | TRBD1 | CASSLTGLGNQPQHF | TGTGCCAGCAGTCTGACAGGGCTAGGTAATCAGCCCCAGCATTTT
. | TRBJ1-1 | TRBV27 | . | CASSFNGWGRKNTEAFF | TGTGCCAGCAGTTTCAACGGCTGGGGGCGAAAAAACACTGAAGCTTTCTTT
. | TRBJ1-2 | TRBV6-1 | . | CATNTYRAGYTF | TGTGCCACTAATACGTACAGGGCCGGCTACACCTTC
. | TRBJ2-2 | TRBV5-1 | . | CASSLETGATGELFF | TGCGCCAGCAGCTTGGAGACTGGGGCGACCGGGGAGCTGTTTTTT
. | TRBJ2-5 | TRBV5-5 | . | CASSLGPAEGRETQYF | TGTGCCAGCAGCTTGGGTCCGGCGGAGGGCCGGGAGACCCAGTACTTC
once | TRBJ2-1 | TRBV4-2 | TRBD2 | CASSQDGRGRAFNEQFF | TGTGCCAGCAGCCAAGACGGCCGCGGGAGGGCTTTCAATGAGCAGTTCTTC
. | TRBJ2-7 | TRBV19 | TRBD2 | CASKASGSVYEQYF | TGTGCCAGTAAGGCTAGCGGGAGTGTGTACGAGCAGTACTTC
. | TRBJ2-3 | TRBV18 | TRBD2 | CASSPLGTSGTWSPQYF | TGTGCCAGCTCACCACTCGGGACTAGCGGGACTTGGAGCCCCCAGTATTTT
once | TRBJ1-2 | TRBV2 | . | CASSAGTYGYTF | TGTGCCAGCAGTGCCGGGACATACGGCTACACCTTC
. | TRBJ1-4 | TRBV2 | TRBD1 | CASSAQGATNEKLFF | TGTGCCAGCAGTGCTCAGGGGGCAACTAATGAAAAACTGTTTTTT
few | TRBJ2-3 | TRBV7-3 | TRBD2 | CASSFSGGGTDTQYF | TGTGCCAGCAGCTTTAGCGGGGGTGGCACAGATACGCAGTATTTT
. | TRBJ1-1 | TRBV18 | TRBD1 | CASSPRQGVSTEAFF | TGTGCCAGCTCACCACGGCAGGGGGTGAGCACTGAAGCTTTCTTT